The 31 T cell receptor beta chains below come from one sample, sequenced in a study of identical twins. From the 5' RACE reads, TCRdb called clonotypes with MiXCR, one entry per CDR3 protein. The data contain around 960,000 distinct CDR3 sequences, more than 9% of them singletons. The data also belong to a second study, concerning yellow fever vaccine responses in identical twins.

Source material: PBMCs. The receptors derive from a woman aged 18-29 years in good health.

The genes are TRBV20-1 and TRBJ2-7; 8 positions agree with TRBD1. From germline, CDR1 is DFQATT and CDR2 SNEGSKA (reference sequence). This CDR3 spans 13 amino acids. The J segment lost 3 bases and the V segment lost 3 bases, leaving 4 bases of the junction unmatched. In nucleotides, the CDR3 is TGCAGTGCTAGGGACAGGGTTCACTACGAGCAGTACTTC. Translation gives CSARDRVHYEQYF.

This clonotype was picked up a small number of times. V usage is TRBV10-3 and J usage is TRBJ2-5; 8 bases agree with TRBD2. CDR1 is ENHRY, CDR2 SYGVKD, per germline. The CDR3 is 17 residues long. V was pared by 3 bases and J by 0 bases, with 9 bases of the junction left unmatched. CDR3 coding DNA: TGTGCCATCAGTGATGGGACTAACGGGAGGGACCAAGAGACCCAGTACTTC. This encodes CAISDGTNGRDQETQYF.

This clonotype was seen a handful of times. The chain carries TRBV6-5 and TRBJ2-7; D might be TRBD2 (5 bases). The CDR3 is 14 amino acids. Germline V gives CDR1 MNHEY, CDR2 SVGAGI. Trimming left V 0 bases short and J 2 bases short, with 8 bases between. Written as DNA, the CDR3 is TGTGCCAGCAGTTACTCGTTCGGGGCCTACGAGCAGTACTTC. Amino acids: CASSYSFGAYEQYF.

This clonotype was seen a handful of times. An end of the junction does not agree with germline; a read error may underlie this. The CDR3 DNA follows: TGTGCCAGCAGCGAAGAGGCTAGCGGGAGCAATGAGCAGTTCTTC. Translated: CASSEEASGSNEQFF. The gene calls are TRBV3-1 and TRBJ2-1, with 10 nucleotides matching TRBD2. Germline CDR1 LGHDT, CDR2 YNNKEL (reference sequence). The CDR3 totals 15 residues.

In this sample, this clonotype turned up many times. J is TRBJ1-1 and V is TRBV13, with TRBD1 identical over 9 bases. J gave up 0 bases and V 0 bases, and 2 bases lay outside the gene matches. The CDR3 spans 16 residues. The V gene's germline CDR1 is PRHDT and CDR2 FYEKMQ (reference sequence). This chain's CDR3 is CASSLGGTGLNTEAFF. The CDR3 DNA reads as TGTGCCAGCAGCTTAGGTGGGACAGGGCTGAACACTGAAGCTTTCTTT.

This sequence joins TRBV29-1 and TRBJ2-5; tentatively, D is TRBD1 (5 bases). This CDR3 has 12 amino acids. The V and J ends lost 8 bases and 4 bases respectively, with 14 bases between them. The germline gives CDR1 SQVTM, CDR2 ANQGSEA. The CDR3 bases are TGCAGCCTCAGGCAGGGCCCAGAGACCCAGTACTTC. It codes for CSLRQGPETQYF. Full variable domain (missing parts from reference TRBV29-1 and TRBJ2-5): SAVISQKPSRDICQRGTSLTIQCQVDSQVTMMFWYRQQPGQSLTLIATANQGSEATYESGFVIDKFPISRPNLTFSTLTVSNMSPEDSSIYLCSLRQGPETQYFGPGTRLLVL.

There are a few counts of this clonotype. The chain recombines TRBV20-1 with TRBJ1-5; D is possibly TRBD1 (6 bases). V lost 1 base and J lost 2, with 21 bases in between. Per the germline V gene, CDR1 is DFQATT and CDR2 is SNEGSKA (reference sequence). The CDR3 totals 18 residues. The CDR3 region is CSARGEGQMIQGNQPQHF. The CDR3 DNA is TGCAGTGCTAGAGGAGAAGGACAGATGATTCAGGGCAATCAGCCCCAGCATTTT.

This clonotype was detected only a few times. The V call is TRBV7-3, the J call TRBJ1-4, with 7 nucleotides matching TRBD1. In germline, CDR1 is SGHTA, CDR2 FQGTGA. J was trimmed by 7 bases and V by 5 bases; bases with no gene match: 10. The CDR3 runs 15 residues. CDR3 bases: TGTGCCAGCAGCACGACAGGGAGTCCTTTTGAAAAACTGTTTTTT. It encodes CASSTTGSPFEKLFF.

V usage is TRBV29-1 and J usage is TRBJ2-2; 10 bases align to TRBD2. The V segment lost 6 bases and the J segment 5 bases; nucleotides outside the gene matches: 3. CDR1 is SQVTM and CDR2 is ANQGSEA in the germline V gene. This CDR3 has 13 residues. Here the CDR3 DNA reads TGCAGCGTGCAACTAGCGGGGACCGGGGAGCTGTTTTTT. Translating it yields CSVQLAGTGELFF.

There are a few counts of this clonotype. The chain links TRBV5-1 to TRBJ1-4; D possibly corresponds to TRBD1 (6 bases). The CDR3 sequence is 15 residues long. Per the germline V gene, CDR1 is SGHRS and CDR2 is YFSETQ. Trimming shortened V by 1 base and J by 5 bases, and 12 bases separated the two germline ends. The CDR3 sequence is CASSLQWQGNEKLFF. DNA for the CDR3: TGCGCCAGCAGCTTGCAGTGGCAGGGGAATGAAAAACTGTTTTTT. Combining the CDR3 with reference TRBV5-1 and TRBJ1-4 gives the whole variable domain KAGVTQTPRYLIKTRGQQVTLSCSPISGHRSVSWYQQTPGQGLQFLFEYFSETQRNKGNFPGRFSGRQFSNSRSEMNVSTLELGDSALYLCASSLQWQGNEKLFFGSGTQLSVL.

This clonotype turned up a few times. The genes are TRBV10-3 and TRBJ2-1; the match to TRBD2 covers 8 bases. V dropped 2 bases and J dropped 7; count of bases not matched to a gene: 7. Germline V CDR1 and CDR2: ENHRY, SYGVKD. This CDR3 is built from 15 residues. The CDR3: CAISEGERGFNEQFF. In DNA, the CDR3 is TGTGCCATCAGTGAGGGGGAGCGGGGGTTTAATGAGCAGTTCTTC.

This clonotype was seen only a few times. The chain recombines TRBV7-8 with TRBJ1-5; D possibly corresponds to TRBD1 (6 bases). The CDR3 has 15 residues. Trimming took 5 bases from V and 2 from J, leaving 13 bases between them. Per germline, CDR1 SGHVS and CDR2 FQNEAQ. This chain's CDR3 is CASSHREGGNQPQHF. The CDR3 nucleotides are TGTGCCAGCAGCCACAGGGAGGGAGGCAATCAGCCCCAGCATTTT.

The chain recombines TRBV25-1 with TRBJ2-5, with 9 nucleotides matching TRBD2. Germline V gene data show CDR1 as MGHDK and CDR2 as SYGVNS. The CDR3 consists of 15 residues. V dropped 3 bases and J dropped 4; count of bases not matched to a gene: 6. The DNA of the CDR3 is TGTGCCAGCAGTGATCAGGGACTAGCCTCAGAGACCCAGTACTTC. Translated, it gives CASSDQGLASETQYF.

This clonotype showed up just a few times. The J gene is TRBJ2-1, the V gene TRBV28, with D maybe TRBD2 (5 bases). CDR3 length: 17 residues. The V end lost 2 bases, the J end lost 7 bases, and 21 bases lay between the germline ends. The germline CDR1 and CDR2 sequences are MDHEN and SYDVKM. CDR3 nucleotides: TGTGCCAGCAGTTTAAGCTCTGGGGTATCCGGGGTAAATGAGCAGTTCTTC. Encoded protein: CASSLSSGVSGVNEQFF.

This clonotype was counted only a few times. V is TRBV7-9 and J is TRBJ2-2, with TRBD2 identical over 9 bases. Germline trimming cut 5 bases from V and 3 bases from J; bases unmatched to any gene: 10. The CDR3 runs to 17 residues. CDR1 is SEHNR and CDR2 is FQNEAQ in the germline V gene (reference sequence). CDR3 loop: CASSQAEVAGDTGELFF. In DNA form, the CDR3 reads TGTGCCAGCAGCCAGGCGGAAGTAGCGGGGGACACCGGGGAGCTGTTTTTT.

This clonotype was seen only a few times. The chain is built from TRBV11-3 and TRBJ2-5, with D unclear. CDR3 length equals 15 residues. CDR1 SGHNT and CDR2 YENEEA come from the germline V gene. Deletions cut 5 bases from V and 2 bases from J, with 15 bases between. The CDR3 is CASSADLPAQETQYF. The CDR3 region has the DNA TGTGCCAGCAGCGCAGACCTACCAGCTCAAGAGACCCAGTACTTC. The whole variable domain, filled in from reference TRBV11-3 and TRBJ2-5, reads EAGVVQSPRYKIIEKKQPVAFWCNPISGHNTLYWYLQNLGQGPELLIRYENEEAVDDSQLPKDRFSAERLKGVDSTLKIQPAELGDSAVYLCASSADLPAQETQYFGPGTRLLVL.

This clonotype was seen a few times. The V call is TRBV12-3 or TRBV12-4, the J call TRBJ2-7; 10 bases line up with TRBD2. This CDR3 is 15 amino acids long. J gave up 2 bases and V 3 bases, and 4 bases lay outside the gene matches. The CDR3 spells CASSLASGGPYEQYF. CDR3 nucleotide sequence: TGTGCCAGCAGTTTGGCTAGCGGGGGACCCTACGAGCAGTACTTC.

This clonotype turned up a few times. CDR3: CASSEYRRTPSGDEQFF. The CDR3 DNA follows: TGTGCCAGCAGTGAATATCGGCGGACCCCAAGTGGGGACGAGCAGTTCTTC. V gene TRBV25-1 combines with J gene TRBJ2-1; D may match TRBD1 or TRBD2 (5 bases each). Germline V CDR1 and CDR2: MGHDK, SYGVNS. The CDR3 loop spans 17 amino acids. Trimming shortened V by 0 bases and J by 10 bases, and 22 bases separated the two germline ends.

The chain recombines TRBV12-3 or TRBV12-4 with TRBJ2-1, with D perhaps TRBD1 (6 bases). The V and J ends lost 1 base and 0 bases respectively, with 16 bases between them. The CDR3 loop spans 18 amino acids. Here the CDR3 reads CASSLGSDRSISYNEQFF. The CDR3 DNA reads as TGTGCCAGCAGTTTAGGTTCCGACAGGTCCATCTCCTACAATGAGCAGTTCTTC.

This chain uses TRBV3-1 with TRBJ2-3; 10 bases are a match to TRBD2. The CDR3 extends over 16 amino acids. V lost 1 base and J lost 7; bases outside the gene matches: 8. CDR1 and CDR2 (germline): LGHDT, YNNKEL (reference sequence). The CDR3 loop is CASSQAKAGGRNTQYF. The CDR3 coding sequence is TGTGCCAGCAGCCAAGCGAAAGCGGGAGGGCGGAATACGCAGTATTTT.

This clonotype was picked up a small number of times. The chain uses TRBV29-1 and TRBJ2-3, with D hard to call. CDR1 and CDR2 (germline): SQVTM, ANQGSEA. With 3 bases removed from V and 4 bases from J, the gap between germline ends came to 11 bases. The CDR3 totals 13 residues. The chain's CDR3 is CSVESLMADTQYF. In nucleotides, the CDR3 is TGCAGCGTTGAGTCTTTGATGGCAGATACGCAGTATTTT.

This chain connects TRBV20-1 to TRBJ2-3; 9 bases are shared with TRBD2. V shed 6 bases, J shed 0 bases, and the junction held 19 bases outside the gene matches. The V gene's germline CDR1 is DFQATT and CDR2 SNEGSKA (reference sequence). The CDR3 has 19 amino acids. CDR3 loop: CSAPPRRKAGGSSTDTQYF. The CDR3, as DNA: TGCAGTGCGCCCCCTAGGCGAAAAGCGGGGGGCTCTAGCACAGATACGCAGTATTTT.

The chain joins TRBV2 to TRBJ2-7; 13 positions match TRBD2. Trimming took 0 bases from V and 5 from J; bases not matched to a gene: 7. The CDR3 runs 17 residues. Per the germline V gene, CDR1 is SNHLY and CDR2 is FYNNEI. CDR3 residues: CASSEARTSGSIDEQYF. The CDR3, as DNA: TGTGCCAGCAGTGAAGCCCGGACTAGCGGGAGTATAGACGAGCAGTACTTC.

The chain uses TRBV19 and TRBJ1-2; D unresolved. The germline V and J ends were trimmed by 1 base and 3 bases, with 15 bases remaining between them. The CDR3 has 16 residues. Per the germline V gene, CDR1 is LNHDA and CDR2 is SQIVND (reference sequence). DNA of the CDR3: TGTGCCAGTAGTATAGGCCGACATTTCCCTGACTATGGCTACACCTTC. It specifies CASSIGRHFPDYGYTF.

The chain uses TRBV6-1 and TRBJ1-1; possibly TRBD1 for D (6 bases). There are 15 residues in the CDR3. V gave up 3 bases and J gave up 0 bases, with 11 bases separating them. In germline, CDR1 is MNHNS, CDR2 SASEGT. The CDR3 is CASSDFGGLNTEAFF. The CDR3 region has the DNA TGTGCCAGCAGTGACTTTGGGGGGCTGAACACTGAAGCTTTCTTT.

In DNA form, the CDR3 reads TGTGCCAGCAGTCCTTCTGAGGCGAGCTCCTACGAGCAGTACTTC. Translating it yields CASSPSEASSYEQYF. V and J are TRBV6-1 and TRBJ2-7; D call uncertain. The V end was cut by 5 bases, the J end by 0 bases, with 14 bases between. The CDR3 is made up of 15 amino acids. From germline, CDR1 is MNHNS and CDR2 SASEGT.

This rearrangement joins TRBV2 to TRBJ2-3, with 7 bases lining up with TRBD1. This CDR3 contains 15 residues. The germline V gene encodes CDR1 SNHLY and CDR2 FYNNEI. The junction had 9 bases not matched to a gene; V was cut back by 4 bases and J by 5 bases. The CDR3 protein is CASSVERGHIDTQYF. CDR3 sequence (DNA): TGTGCCAGCAGTGTGGAGAGGGGGCACATAGATACGCAGTATTTT.

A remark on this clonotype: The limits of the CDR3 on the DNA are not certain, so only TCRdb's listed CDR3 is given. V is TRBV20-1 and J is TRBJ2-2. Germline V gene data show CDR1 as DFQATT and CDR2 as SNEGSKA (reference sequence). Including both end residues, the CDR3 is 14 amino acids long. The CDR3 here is CSAIGHLTPGSCFF.

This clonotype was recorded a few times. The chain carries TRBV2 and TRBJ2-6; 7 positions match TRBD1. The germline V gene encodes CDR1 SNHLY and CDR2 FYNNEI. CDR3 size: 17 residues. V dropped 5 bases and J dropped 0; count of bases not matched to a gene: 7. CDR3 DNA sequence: TGTGCCAGCAGTTTACAGGGGAAGAGCTCTGGGGCCAACGTCCTGACTTTC. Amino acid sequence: CASSLQGKSSGANVLTF.

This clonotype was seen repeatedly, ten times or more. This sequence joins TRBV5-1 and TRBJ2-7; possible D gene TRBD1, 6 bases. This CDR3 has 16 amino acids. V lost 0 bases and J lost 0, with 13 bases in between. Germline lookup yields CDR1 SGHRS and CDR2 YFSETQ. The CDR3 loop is CASSLVGQYSSYEQYF. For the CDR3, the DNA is TGCGCCAGCAGCTTGGTTGGACAGTATAGCTCCTACGAGCAGTACTTC.

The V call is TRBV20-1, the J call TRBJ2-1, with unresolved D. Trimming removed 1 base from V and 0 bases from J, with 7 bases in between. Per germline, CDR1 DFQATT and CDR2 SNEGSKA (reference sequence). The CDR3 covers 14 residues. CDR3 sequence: CSARVADSYNEQFF. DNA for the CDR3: TGCAGTGCTAGAGTGGCTGACTCCTACAATGAGCAGTTCTTC.